The entry below describes one TCR beta chain. The clone's antigen remains unknown. No much larger clonotype is one base removed from it; base qualities were not supplied. RNA was extracted using the RNeasy kit, and roughly 0.45 to 1 microgram was reverse transcribed with random hexamers. The immunoSEQ multiplex PCR assay, covering 54 Vbeta and 13 Jbeta segments, was used to amplify TCR beta CDR3 regions. PCR amplification bias was corrected using a synthetic template baseline for primer optimization and computational correction. Turning to the authors' computational methods: Only productive sequences were kept, with reads annotated to V, D and J genes according to IMGT and analyzed in immunoSEQ Analyzer. To calculate clonality, Shannon entropy was normalized by log2 of the number of productive unique sequences and then subtracted from one. Public and private clones were assessed among the 100 most prevalent clones of each patient and control. A clone was defined as Susac-specific if it was absent from the healthy and MS cohorts, from over a thousand published viral clones and from other ImmuneACCESS disease sequences. TCRdb applied fastp at Q25 and MiXCR to the public reads, then kept only in-frame beta chains. Entries are consolidated by CDR3 protein sequence, retaining the most common genes and DNA. The V and J calls and clone size come from TCRdb's table, not from the authors' own analysis. The table for this sample lists approximately 280,000 distinct CDR3 sequences; roughly 84% of them were counted only once. The ten largest clones capture around 0.12% of the sample.

The source of the sample is a study of CD8 T cells in Susac syndrome (dated 2019 in TCRdb). Looking at the study overall: Whether CD8+ T cell activation and differentiation in Susac syndrome was antigen driven was tested using repertoire sequencing. The study compared CD8+ T cell repertoire clonality among 12 healthy donors, about 14 Susac syndrome patients and fewer than 19 multiple sclerosis patients.

V is cut by 5 bases and J by 2 bases, and the space between the germline ends is 9 bases. The CDR3 starts with the cysteine, ends with the phenylalanine, and has 13 residues. Solely the CDR3 DNA is kept, with 39 bases framed from the first base. CDR1 and CDR2 are drawn from the germline V gene (reference sequence): MNHEY, SMNVEV. Study-level results and caveats: The TCR sequencing and HLA analysis was acknowledged to have included a relatively small number of individuals.

Peripheral blood CD8+ and CD4+ T cells from healthy donors, Susac syndrome patients and multiple sclerosis patients were profiled by high-throughput TCR beta sequencing. The multiple sclerosis controls were treatment-naive patients whose relapsing-remitting disease, either stable or active, fulfilled the revised McDonald criteria. Bulk CD8+ and CD4+ T cells were purified magnetically by negative isolation, whereas CD8+ TEMRA cells were enriched by FACS. Blood was collected in EDTA tubes and processed within 24 hours, with PBMCs isolated through density gradient centrifugation. PBMCs intended for TCR sequencing were cryopreserved in liquid nitrogen and were subsequently thawed in a 37 degrees C water bath. Purity of sorted or isolated CD4+, CD8+ and CD8+ TEMRA cells was at least 90%.

This clonotype was sampled from a human donor with multiple sclerosis. This receptor chain uses TRBV27 and TRBJ1-2; 5 matching bases give a weak D call of TRBD1. Sequencing was performed on CD8+ T cells from PBMCs. The CDR3 loop reads CASSGGRNYGYTF. The nucleotide sequence is TGTGCCAGCAGTGGGGGACGGAACTATGGCTACACCTTC.